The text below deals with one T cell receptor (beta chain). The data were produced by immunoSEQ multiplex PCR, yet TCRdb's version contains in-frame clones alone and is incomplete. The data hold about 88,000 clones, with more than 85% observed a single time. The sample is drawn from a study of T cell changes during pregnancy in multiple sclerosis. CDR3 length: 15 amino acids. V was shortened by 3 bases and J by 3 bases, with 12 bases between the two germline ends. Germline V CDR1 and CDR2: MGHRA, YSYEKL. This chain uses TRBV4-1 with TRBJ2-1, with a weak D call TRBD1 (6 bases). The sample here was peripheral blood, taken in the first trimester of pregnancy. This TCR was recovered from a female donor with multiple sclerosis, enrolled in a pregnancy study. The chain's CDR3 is CASSQILDSYNEQFF. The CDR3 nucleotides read TGCGCCAGCAGCCAGATCTTGGACAGCTACAATGAGCAGTTCTTC.